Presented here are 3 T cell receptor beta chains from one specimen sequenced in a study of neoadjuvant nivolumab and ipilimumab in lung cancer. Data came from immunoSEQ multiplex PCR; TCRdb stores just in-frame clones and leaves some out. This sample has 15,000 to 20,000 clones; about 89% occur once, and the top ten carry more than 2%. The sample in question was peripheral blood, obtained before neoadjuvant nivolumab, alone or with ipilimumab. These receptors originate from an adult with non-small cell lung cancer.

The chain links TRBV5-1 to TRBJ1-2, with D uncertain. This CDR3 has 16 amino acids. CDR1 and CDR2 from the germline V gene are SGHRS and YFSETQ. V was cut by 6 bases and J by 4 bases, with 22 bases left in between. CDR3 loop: CASTFGTVGPVYGYTF. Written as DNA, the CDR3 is TGCGCCAGCACCTTTGGAACGGTTGGGCCCGTCTATGGCTACACCTTC.

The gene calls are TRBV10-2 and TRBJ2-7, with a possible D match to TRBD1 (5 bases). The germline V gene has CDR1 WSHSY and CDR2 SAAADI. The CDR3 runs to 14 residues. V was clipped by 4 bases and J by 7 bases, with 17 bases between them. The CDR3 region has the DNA TGCGCCAGCAGTGTGGCAGGGAACTTCGGGGAGCAGTACTTC. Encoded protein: CASSVAGNFGEQYF.

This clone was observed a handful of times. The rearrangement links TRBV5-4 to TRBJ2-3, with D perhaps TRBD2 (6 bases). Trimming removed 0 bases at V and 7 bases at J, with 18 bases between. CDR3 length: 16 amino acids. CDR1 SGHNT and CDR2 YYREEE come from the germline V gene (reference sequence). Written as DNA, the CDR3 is TGTGCCAGCAGCTTGGGGTTGGGGGGAGACACGAATACGCAGTATTTT. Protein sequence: CASSLGLGGDTNTQYF.